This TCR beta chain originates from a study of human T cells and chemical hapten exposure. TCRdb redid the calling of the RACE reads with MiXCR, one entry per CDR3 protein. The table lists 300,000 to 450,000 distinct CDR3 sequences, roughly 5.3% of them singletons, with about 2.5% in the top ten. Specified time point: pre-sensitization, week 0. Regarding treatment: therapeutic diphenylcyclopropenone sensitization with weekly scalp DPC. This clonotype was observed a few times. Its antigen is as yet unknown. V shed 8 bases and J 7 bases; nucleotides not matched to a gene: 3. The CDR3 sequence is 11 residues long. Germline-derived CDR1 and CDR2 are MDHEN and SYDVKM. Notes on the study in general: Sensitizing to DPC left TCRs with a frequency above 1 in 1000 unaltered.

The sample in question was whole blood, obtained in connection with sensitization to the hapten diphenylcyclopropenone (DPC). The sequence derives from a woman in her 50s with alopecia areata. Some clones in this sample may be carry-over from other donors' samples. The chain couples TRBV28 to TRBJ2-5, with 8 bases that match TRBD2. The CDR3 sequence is CASVGGGTQYF. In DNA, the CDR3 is TGTGCCAGCGTCGGGGGGGGGACCCAGTACTTC. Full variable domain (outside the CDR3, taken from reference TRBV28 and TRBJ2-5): DVKVTQSSRYLVKRTGEKVFLECVQDMDHENMFWYRQDPGLGLRLIYFSYDVKMKEKGDIPEGYSVSREKKERFSLILESASTNQTSMYLCASVGGGTQYFGPGTRLLVL.